This is a list of T cell receptor beta chains from one sample in a study of blood T cell repertoires in COVID-19. Some clones are missing from TCRdb's copy, which holds only in-frame ones; the method was immunoSEQ multiplex PCR. The sample shows tens of thousands of clones, about nine tenths of them seen only once. What was sequenced was peripheral blood. These TCRs come from a man aged 50 to 59 with active COVID-19. Both conserved end residues are part of each CDR3. A D gene is named only where the DNA matches it firmly. Size values are once, few and many counts, or a class for expanded clones, and some rows have none.

v_gene	d_gene	abundance	j_gene	CDR3aa	CDR3nt
TRBV18	TRBD1	.	TRBJ2-7	CASSHGQGNSYEQYF	TGTGCCAGCTCACACGGACAGGGAAACTCCTACGAGCAGTACTTC
TRBV27	.	.	TRBJ1-1	CASSLSEPGARTEAFF	TGTGCCAGCAGTTTATCGGAACCAGGGGCGCGCACTGAAGCTTTCTTT
TRBV24-1	.	once	TRBJ1-1	CATRGRSNTEAFF	TGTGCCACCAGGGGGCGGTCGAACACTGAAGCTTTCTTT
TRBV19	TRBD2	.	TRBJ2-1	CASSGASGDYNEQFF	TGTGCCAGTAGTGGGGCTAGCGGGGACTACAATGAGCAGTTCTTC
TRBV11-3	.	.	TRBJ2-7	CASSLGFGTPSSYEQYF	TGTGCCAGCAGCTTAGGTTTCGGGACACCCTCGTCCTACGAGCAGTACTTC
TRBV27	.	.	TRBJ1-1	CASTETGFDTEAFF	TGTGCCAGCACCGAAACAGGGTTCGACACTGAAGCTTTCTTT
TRBV29-1	TRBD1	.	TRBJ2-3	CSVEWGQGEISAQYF	TGCAGCGTTGAATGGGGACAGGGCGAGATAAGCGCGCAGTATTTT
TRBV19	.	.	TRBJ2-7	CASRELSTGFGEQYF	TGTGCCAGTAGGGAGTTATCAACAGGGTTCGGCGAGCAGTACTTC
TRBV5-4	.	.	TRBJ1-3	CASSLESVGAGNTIYF	TGTGCCAGCAGCTTGGAGTCGGTAGGAGCTGGAAACACCATATATTTT
TRBV5-1	TRBD2	.	TRBJ2-3	CASRASGRLTDTQYF	TGCGCCAGCAGGGCTAGCGGGAGGTTGACAGATACGCAGTATTTT
TRBV5-1	TRBD1	.	TRBJ2-3	CASSWGAGQGVDTQYF	TGCGCCAGCAGCTGGGGAGCGGGACAGGGGGTAGATACGCAGTATTTT
TRBV19	.	.	TRBJ2-3	CASSTGQLYTDTQYF	TGTGCCAGTAGTACCGGACAGTTATACACAGATACGCAGTATTTT
TRBV7-2	TRBD1	few	TRBJ1-6	CASSQGANSPLHF	TGTGCCAGCAGCCAGGGGGCGAATTCACCCCTCCACTTT
TRBV7-9	.	few	TRBJ2-1	CASSLGGIRNEQFF	TGTGCCAGCAGCTTAGGAGGGATCAGGAATGAGCAGTTCTTC
TRBV7-2	.	few	TRBJ2-2	CASRPSINTGELFF	TGTGCCAGCAGGCCTTCTATCAACACCGGGGAGCTGTTTTTT
TRBV7-3	.	.	TRBJ1-3	CASSIDSSGNTIYF	TGTGCCAGCAGCATCGACAGTTCTGGAAACACCATATATTTT
TRBV4-2	.	.	TRBJ1-3	CASSRRGQDSGNTIYF	TGTGCCAGCAGCCGACGAGGCCAAGACTCAGGAAACACCATATATTTT
TRBV27	.	.	TRBJ2-2	CASSSLRTLSTGELFF	TGTGCCAGCAGTTCCCTCCGGACTCTGTCCACCGGGGAGCTGTTTTTT
TRBV18	TRBD1	.	TRBJ2-7	CASSPSGQGREQYF	TGTGCCAGCTCACCATCTGGACAGGGGAGGGAGCAGTACTTC
TRBV29-1	TRBD1	.	TRBJ1-2	CSAGTGGGYTF	TGCAGCGCCGGGACAGGGGGCGGCTACACCTTC
TRBV6-1	TRBD2	.	TRBJ2-2	CASSESGGNIGELFF	TGTGCCAGCAGTGAATCGGGGGGGAACATCGGGGAGCTGTTTTTT
TRBV30	TRBD1	.	TRBJ1-1	CAWRNPDRANTEAFF	TGTGCCTGGAGGAACCCGGACAGGGCGAACACTGAAGCTTTCTTT
TRBV5-4	.	.	TRBJ1-5	CASSLRGQPQHF	TGTGCCAGCAGCTTGAGGGGTCAGCCCCAGCATTTT
TRBV7-2	TRBD1	.	TRBJ2-3	CASGQGLNTDTQYF	TGTGCCAGTGGACAGGGGTTGAACACAGATACGCAGTATTTT